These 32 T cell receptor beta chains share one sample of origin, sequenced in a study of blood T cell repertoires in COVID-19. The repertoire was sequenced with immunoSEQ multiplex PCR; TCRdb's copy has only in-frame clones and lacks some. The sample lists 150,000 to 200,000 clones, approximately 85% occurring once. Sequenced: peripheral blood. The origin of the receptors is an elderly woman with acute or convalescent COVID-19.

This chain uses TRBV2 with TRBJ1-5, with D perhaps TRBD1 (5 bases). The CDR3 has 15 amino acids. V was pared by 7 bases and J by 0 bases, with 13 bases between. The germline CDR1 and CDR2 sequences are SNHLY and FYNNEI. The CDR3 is CASKGQGNSNQPQHF. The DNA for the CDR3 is TGTGCCAGCAAGGGGCAGGGAAATAGCAATCAGCCCCAGCATTTT.

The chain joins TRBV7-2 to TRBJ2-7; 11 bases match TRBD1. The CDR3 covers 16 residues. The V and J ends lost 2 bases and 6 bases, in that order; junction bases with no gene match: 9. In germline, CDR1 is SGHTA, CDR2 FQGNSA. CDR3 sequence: CASSLPRGTGGGEQYF. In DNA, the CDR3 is TGTGCCAGCAGCTTACCACGTGGGACAGGGGGAGGCGAGCAGTACTTC. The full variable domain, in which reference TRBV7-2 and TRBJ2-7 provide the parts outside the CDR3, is GAGVSQSPSNKVTEKGKDVELRCDPISGHTALYWYRQSLGQGLEFLIYFQGNSAPDKSGLPSDRFSAERTGGSVSTLTIQRTQQEDSAVYLCASSLPRGTGGGEQYFGPGTRLTVT.

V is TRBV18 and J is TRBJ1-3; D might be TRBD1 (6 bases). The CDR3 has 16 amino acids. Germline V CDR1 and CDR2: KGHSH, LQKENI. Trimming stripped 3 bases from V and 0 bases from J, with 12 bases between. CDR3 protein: CASSPLDRSSGNTIYF. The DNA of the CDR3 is TGTGCCAGCTCACCGTTGGACAGAAGCTCTGGAAACACCATATATTTT.

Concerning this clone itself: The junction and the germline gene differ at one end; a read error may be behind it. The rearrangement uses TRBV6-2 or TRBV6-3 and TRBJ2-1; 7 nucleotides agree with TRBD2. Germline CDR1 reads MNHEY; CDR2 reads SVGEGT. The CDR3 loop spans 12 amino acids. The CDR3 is CASSLPGGKAVF. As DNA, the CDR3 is TGTGCCAGCAGTCTCCCCGGGGGGAAGGCGGTCTTC.

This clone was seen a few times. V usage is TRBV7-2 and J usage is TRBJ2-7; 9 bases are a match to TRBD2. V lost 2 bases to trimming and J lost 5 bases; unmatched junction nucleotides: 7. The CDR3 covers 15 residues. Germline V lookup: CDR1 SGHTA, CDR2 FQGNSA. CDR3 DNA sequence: TGTGCCAGCAGCTTAATGGGACTAGCTTCGGACGAGCAGTACTTC. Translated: CASSLMGLASDEQYF.

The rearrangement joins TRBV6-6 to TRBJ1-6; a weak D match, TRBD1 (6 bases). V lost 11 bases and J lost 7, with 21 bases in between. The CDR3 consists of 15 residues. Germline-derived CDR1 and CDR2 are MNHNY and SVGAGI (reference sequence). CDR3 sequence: CASKPAPRGNSPLHF. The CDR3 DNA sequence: TGTGCCTCCAAACCTGCCCCCAGGGGAAATTCACCCCTCCACTTT.

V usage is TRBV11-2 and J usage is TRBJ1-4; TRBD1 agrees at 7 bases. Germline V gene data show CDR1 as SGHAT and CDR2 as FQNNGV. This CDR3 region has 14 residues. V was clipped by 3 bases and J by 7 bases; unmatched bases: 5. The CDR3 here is CASSFAGGSEKLFF. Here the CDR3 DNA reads TGTGCCAGCAGCTTCGCAGGGGGTAGTGAAAAACTGTTTTTT.

The CDR3 loop reads CASSQAYRTNTGELFF. In DNA, the CDR3 is TGTGCCAGCAGCCAAGCCTACAGAACCAACACCGGGGAGCTGTTTTTT. The chain couples TRBV3-1 (or the pseudogene TRBV3-2) to TRBJ2-2; unclear D gene. CDR1 is LGHDT, CDR2 YNNKEL, per germline (reference sequence). V lost 1 base and J 2 bases, leaving 11 bases between the germline ends. The CDR3 extends over 16 amino acids.

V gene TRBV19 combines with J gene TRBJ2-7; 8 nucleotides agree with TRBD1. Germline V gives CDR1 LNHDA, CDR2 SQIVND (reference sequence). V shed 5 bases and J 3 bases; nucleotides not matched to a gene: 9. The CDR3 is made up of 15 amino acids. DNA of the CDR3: TGTGCCAGTAGTGGGCCGGGACAGGCCGACTACGAGCAGTACTTC. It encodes CASSGPGQADYEQYF.

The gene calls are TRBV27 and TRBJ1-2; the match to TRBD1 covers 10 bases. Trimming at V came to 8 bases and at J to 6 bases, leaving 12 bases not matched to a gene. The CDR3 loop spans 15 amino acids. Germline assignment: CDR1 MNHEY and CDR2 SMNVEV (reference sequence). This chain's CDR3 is CASRDRGTPTNGYTF. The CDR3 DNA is TGTGCCAGCCGGGACAGGGGAACCCCGACCAATGGCTACACCTTC.

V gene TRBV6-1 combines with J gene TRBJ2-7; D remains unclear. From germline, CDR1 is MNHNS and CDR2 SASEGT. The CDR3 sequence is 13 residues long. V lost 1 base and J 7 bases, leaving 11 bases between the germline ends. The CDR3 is CASSEVPGTEQYF. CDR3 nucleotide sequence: TGTGCCAGCAGTGAAGTTCCAGGTACGGAGCAGTACTTC.

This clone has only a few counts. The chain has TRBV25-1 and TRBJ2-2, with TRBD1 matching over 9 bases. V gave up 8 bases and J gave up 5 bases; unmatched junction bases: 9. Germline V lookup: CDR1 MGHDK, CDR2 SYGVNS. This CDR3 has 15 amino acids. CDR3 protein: CASASGTGRTGELFF. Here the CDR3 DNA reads TGTGCCAGCGCCTCCGGGACAGGGAGGACCGGGGAGCTGTTTTTT.

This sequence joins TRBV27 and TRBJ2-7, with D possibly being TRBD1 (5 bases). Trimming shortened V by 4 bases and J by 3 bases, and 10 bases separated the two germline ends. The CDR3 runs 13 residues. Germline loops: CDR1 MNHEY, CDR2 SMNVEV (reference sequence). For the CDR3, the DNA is TGTGCCAGCAGTTCCGGACAAGTCTACGAGCAGTACTTC. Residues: CASSSGQVYEQYF.

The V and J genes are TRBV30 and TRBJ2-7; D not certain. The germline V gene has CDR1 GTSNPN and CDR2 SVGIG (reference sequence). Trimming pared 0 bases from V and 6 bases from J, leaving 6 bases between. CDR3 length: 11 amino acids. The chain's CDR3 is CAWSVVREQYF. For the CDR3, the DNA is TGTGCCTGGAGTGTTGTGCGCGAGCAGTACTTC.

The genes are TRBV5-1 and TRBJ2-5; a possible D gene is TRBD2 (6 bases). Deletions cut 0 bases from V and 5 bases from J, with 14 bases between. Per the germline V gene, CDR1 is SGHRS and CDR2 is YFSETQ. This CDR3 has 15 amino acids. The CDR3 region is CASSLEGRGRETQYF. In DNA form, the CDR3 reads TGCGCCAGCAGCTTGGAGGGGCGGGGCCGGGAGACCCAGTACTTC.

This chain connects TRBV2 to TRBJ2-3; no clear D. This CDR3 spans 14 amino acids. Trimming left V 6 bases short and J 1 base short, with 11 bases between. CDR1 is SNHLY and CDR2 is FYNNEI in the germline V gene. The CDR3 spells CASRAFRGTDTQYF. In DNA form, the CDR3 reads TGTGCCAGCAGGGCCTTTCGGGGCACAGATACGCAGTATTTT.

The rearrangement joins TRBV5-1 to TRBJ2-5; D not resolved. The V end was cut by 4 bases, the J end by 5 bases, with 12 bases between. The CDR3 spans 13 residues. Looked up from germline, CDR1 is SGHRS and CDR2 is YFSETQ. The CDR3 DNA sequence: TGCGCCAGCAGCCTTCACGACTTGGAGACCCAGTACTTC. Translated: CASSLHDLETQYF.

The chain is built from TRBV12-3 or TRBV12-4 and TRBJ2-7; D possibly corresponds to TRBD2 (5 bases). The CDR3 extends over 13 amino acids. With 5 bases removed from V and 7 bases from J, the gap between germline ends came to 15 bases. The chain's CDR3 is CASSPTRTGEQYF. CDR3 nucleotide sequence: TGTGCCAGCAGTCCAACCCGGACGGGAGAGCAGTACTTC.

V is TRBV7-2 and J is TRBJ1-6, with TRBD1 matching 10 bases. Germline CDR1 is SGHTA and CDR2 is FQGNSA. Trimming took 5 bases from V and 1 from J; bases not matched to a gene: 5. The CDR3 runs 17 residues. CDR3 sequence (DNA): TGTGCCAGCAGCGCGGGACAGGGGCGATCCTATAATTCACCCCTCCACTTT. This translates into CASSAGQGRSYNSPLHF.

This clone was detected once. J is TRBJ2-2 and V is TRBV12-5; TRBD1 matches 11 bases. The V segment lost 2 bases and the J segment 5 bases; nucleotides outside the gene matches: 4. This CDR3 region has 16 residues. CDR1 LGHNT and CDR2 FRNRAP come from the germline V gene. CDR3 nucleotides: TGTGCTAGTGGTTTGCCCGGGACAGGGGGGACCGGGGAGCTGTTTTTT. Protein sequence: CASGLPGTGGTGELFF.

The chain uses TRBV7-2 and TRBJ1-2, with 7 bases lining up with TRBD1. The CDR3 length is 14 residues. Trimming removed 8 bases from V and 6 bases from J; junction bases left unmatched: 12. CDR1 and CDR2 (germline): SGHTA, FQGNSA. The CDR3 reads CASGRRGGSDGYTF. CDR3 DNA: TGTGCCAGCGGTAGACGAGGGGGCAGCGATGGCTACACCTTC.

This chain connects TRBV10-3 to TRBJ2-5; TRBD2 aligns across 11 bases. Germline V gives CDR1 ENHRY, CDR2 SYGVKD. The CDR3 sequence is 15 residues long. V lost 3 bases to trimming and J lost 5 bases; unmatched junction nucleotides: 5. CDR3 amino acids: CAISDLAGGSETQYF. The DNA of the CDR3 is TGTGCCATCAGTGATCTAGCGGGGGGCTCGGAGACCCAGTACTTC.

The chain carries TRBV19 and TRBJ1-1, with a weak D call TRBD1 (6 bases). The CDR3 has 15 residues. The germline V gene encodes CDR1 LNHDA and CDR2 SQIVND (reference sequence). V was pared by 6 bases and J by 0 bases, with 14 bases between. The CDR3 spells CASSPTGYVNTEAFF. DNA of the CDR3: TGTGCCAGTAGCCCGACAGGTTACGTGAACACTGAAGCTTTCTTT.

CDR3 sequence (DNA): TGTGCCAGCAGCCGAGACAGGGGAGAAGCTTTCTTT. Translated: CASSRDRGEAFF. This chain links TRBV11-2 with TRBJ1-1, with TRBD1 matching 8 bases. CDR1 SGHAT and CDR2 FQNNGV come from the germline V gene. V shed 5 bases, J shed 8 bases, and the junction held 4 bases outside the gene matches. There are 12 residues in the CDR3.

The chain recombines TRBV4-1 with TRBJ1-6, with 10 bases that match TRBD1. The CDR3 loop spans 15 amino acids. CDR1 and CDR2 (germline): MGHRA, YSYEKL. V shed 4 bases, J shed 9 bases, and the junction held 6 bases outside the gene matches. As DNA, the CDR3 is TGCGCCAGCAGCCCGAGGACAGGGGGGGGTTCACCCCTCCACTTT. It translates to CASSPRTGGGSPLHF.

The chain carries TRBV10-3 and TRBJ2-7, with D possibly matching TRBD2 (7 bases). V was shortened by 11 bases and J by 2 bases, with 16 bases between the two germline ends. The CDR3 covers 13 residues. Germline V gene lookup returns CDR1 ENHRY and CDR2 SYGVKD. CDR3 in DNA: TGTGCCGCCCGGGGGGCGGAAACCTACGAGCAGTACTTC. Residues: CAARGAETYEQYF.

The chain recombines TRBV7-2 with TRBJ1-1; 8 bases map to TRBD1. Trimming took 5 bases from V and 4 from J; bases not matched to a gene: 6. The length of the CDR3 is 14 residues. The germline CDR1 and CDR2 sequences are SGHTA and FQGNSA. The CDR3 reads CASSPQGAPTEAFF. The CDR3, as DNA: TGTGCCAGCAGCCCCCAGGGGGCGCCCACTGAAGCTTTCTTT.

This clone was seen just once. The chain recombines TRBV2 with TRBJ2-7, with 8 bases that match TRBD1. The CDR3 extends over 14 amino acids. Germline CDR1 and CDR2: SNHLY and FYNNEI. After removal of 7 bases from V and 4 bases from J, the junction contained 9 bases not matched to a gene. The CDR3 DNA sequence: TGTGCCAGCACCTACGGGACAGGCCGTTACGAGCAGTACTTC. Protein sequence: CASTYGTGRYEQYF. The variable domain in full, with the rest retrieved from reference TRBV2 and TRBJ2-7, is EPEVTQTPSHQVTQMGQEVILRCVPISNHLYFYWYRQILGQKVEFLVSFYNNEISEKSEIFDDQFSVERPDGSNFTLKIRSTKLEDSAMYFCASTYGTGRYEQYFGPGTRLTVT.

The CDR3 loop is CASSGRDRVWGNTEAFF. The CDR3 DNA sequence: TGTGCCAGCAGCGGCCGGGACAGGGTGTGGGGTAACACTGAAGCTTTCTTT. The chain is built from TRBV7-2 and TRBJ1-1; TRBD1 matches at 9 bases. Germline V CDR1 and CDR2: SGHTA, FQGNSA. Trimming removed 5 bases from V and 2 bases from J; junction bases left unmatched: 12. The CDR3 is 17 amino acids.

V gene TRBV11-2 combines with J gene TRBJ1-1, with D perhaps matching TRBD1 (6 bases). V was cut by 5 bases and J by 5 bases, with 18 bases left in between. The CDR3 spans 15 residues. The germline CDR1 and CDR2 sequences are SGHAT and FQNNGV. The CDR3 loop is CASSQLLTGGTEAFF. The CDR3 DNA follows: TGTGCCAGCAGCCAACTTCTGACAGGCGGGACTGAAGCTTTCTTT.

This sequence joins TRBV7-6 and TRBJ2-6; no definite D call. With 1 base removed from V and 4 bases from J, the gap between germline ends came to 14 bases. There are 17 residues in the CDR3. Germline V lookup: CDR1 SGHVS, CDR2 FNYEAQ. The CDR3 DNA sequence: TGTGCCAGCAGCTTAGATCACACGCCAACCGGGGCCAACGTCCTGACTTTC. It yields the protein CASSLDHTPTGANVLTF.

The CDR3 nucleotides are TGCGCCAGCAGCCAAGGACACGACTCTGGAAACACCATATATTTT. Its translation is CASSQGHDSGNTIYF. This chain joins TRBV4-3 and TRBJ1-3; D not resolved. Germline V gene sequence: CDR1 LGHNA, CDR2 YSLEER. The V end was cut by 1 base, the J end by 0 bases, with 7 bases between. The length of the CDR3 is 15 residues.